The 5 T cell receptor beta chains below come from one sample, sequenced in a study of blood T cells in healthy people across ages. The second PCR ran about 6 to 12 cycles with a sample-barcoded 5' primer and J-beta primers. TCRdb independently ran MiXCR on the 5' RACE reads; one entry per CDR3 protein. This sample carries roughly 800,000 distinct CDR3 sequences, 30% to 45% of them seen once, and the ten largest clones take 10% to 15%. Sequenced: blood. The receptors were sampled from a man younger than 30 in good health.

This clonotype was observed a few times. CDR3 coding DNA: TGTGCCAGCAGCTTAAATCGGTTCTGGGACTATGGCTACACCTTC. This sequence encodes CASSLNRFWDYGYTF. The chain couples TRBV7-2 to TRBJ1-2, with no clear D. CDR1 and CDR2 (germline): SGHTA, FQGNSA. With 2 bases removed from V and 3 bases from J, the gap between germline ends came to 13 bases. The length of the CDR3 is 15 residues.

This clonotype occurred many times. The V and J genes are TRBV14 and TRBJ1-2; unclear D gene. The CDR3 is 12 residues long. V was shortened by 4 bases and J by 8 bases, with 11 bases between the two germline ends. Looked up from germline, CDR1 is SGHDN and CDR2 is FVKESK. The CDR3 sequence: CASSLARTGYTF. Written as DNA, the CDR3 is TGTGCCAGCAGCCTCGCCCGAACGGGCTACACCTTC.

The genes are TRBV6-2 or TRBV6-3 and TRBJ1-2; possible D gene TRBD1, 5 bases. The V end lost 5 bases, the J end lost 10 bases, and 17 bases lay between the germline ends. Germline V gene data show CDR1 as MNHEY and CDR2 as SVGEGT. CDR3 length: 13 residues. The CDR3 coding sequence is TGTGCCAGCAGTCCCACGGGACTGCGATCCTACACCTTC. Residues: CASSPTGLRSYTF.

This clonotype was seen more than once but under ten times. The chain has TRBV6-2 or TRBV6-3 and TRBJ2-7; unclear D gene. Germline CDR1 and CDR2: MNHEY and SVGEGT. V was cut by 6 bases and J by 3 bases, with 15 bases left in between. CDR3 size: 14 residues. In DNA, the CDR3 is TGTGCCAGCAGCTCCGGAAACCTATACTACGAGCAGTACTTC. This codes for CASSSGNLYYEQYF.

This clonotype was seen only a few times. V gene TRBV5-6 combines with J gene TRBJ2-2; 8 nucleotides line up with TRBD1. V shed 4 bases and J 0 bases; nucleotides not matched to a gene: 5. From germline, CDR1 is SGHDT and CDR2 YYEEEE. The length of the CDR3 is 16 residues. The CDR3 DNA follows: TGTGCCAGCAGCCTCGGACAGGGAACGAACACCGGGGAGCTGTTTTTT. Amino acid sequence: CASSLGQGTNTGELFF.